This T cell receptor (beta chain) was sequenced for a study of blood T cell repertoires in COVID-19. Study in general: The origin of the acute and convalescent COVID-19 samples was the United States, Italy and Spain. Sample material is recorded as cDNA or gDNA derived from T cells, B-cell-depleted T cells, or PBMCs.

CDR1 SGHRS and CDR2 YFSETQ come from the germline V gene. V was pared by 4 bases and J by 5 bases, with 8 bases of the junction left unmatched. There are 14 residues in the CDR3. Followed longitudinally, the Seattle patients had been enrolled during active infection. Study processing details: From reference gene primer amplification, estimates of nucleated cell counts were derived. Some clones are missing from TCRdb's copy, which holds only in-frame ones; the method was immunoSEQ multiplex PCR. That table is the source of V, J and clone size, and D and trimming were worked out from the DNA. The table lists some 80,000 clones, about 85% of them singletons.

Sequencing used peripheral blood. The origin of this receptor is a man between 60 and 70 years old with COVID-19, enrolled during active disease. The chain combines TRBV5-1 with TRBJ2-7; 8 bases agree with TRBD1. The CDR3, as DNA: TGCGCCAGCAGCCCGGACAGGGTTGTGGACGAGCAGTACTTC. Encoded protein: CASSPDRVVDEQYF.